The 7 T cell receptor beta chains in this list originate from one sample, sequenced in a study of T cells expressing NK-cell markers. TCRdb re-called the 5' RACE reads and gives one entry per CDR3 protein, without DNA. This listing includes 400,000 to 550,000 distinct CDR3 sequences. Specimen: blood T cells: a sorted CD56 or NKG2C T cell subset, CD4+ or CD8+ T cells, or bulk PBMC T cells (not recorded which). These receptors all stem from a woman aged 18 to 75 in good health.

The chain employs TRBV15 and TRBJ1-1. The germline V gene encodes CDR1 LNHNV and CDR2 YYDKDF (reference sequence). This CDR3 is 15 amino acids long. CDR3 residues: CATSRVDGYGTEAFF.

The rearrangement joins TRBV7-3 to TRBJ2-2; TCRdb gives TRBD1 as the D gene, but with no DNA this cannot be confirmed. This CDR3 is 16 amino acids long. The V gene's germline CDR1 is SGHTA and CDR2 FQGTGA. The CDR3 protein is CASSFSTGEYTGELFF.

The chain combines TRBV12-3 or TRBV12-4 with TRBJ1-6. The CDR3 has 13 amino acids. The CDR3 loop is CASSWGGGSPLHF.

J is TRBJ2-1 and V is TRBV6-1; the D call of TRBD2 rests on TCRdb alone, since no DNA is present to check it. Looked up from germline, CDR1 is MNHNS and CDR2 is SASEGT. This CDR3 has 17 amino acids. CDR3 protein: CASSEWGASGSVNEQFF.

J is TRBJ1-1 and V is TRBV6-1. CDR3 length equals 15 residues. Per germline, CDR1 MNHNS and CDR2 SASEGT. CDR3 sequence reads: CASSEGKYMNTEAFF.

The chain uses TRBV19 and TRBJ2-1; the TCRdb call, TRBD1, lacks DNA for checking. The CDR3 totals 16 residues. The germline V gene encodes CDR1 LNHDA and CDR2 SQIVND (reference sequence). Here the CDR3 reads CASSDTGTGLRDEQFF.

This chain connects TRBV12-3 or TRBV12-4 to TRBJ1-6; TCRdb's assignment of TRBD1 cannot be checked, as there is no DNA. The CDR3 covers 14 residues. The CDR3 is CASSTSGGWSPLHF.